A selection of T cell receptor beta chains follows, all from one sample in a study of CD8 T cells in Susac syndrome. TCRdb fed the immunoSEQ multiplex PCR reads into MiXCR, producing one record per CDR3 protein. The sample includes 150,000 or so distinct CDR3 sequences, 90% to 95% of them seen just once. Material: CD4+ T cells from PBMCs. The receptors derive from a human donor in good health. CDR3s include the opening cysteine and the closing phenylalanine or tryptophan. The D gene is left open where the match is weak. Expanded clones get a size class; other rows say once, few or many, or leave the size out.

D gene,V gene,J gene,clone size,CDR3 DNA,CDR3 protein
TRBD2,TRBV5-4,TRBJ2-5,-,TGTGCCAGCAGCTTGGCTGGCGGGGGGGCGGAGACCCAGTACTTC,CASSLAGGGAETQYF
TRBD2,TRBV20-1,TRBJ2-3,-,TGCAGTGCTAGGTTGACTAGCGGGGGGCCCCCGTACACAGATACGCAGTATTTT,CSARLTSGGPPYTDTQYF
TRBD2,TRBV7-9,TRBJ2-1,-,TGTGCCAGCAGCCCGCGCCCAGGGAGGGACAATGAGCAGTTCTTC,CASSPRPGRDNEQFF
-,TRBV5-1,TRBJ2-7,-,TGCGCCAGCAGCTTGGTTGCGGGTGATGACGGCGAGCAGTACTTC,CASSLVAGDDGEQYF
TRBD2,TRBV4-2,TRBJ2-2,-,TGTGCCAGCAGCTACGGACTAGAACTCTCCGGGGAGCTGTTTTTT,CASSYGLELSGELFF
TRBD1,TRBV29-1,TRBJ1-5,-,TGCAGCGTTGTAGGGACAGGGTCCGATCAGCCCCAGCATTTT,CSVVGTGSDQPQHF
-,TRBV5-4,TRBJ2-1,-,TGTGCCAGCAGCGCCGGGACGAACAATGAGCAGTTCTTC,CASSAGTNNEQFF
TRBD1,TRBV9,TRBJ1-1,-,TGTGCCAGCAGCGTAGTCGACAGGGCTAATGAAGCTTTCTTT,CASSVVDRANEAFF
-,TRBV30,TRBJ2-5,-,TGTGCCTGGAGTGTACGGGAGACCCAGTACTTC,CAWSVRETQYF
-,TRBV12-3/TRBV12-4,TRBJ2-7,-,TGTGCCAGCAGTTTTCGGCCCTCCTACGAGCAGTACTTC,CASSFRPSYEQYF
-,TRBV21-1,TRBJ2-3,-,TGTGCCAGCAGCAACAGTCTAGCGGGGGGTGACAGCACAGATACGCAGTATTTT,CASSNSLAGGDSTDTQYF
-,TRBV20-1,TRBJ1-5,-,TGCAGTGCTAGAGGGGGTGGCGTTGGCAATCAGCCCCAGCATTTT,CSARGGGVGNQPQHF
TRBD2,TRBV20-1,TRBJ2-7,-,TGCAGTGCTACCCCCTCCCGCGGGAGCTCCTACGAGCAGTACTTC,CSATPSRGSSYEQYF
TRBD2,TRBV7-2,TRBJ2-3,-,TGTGCCAGCAGCTTAGCCGGGACTAGCGGGAGATCTAGCACAGATACGCAGTATTTT,CASSLAGTSGRSSTDTQYF
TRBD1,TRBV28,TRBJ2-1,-,TGTGCCAGCAGCCGAAGGGGCACAGGGGAGTTCTTC,CASSRRGTGEFF
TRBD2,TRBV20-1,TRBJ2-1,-,TGCAGTGCCAGGGTGGCTAGCGGGCGGCCGGGGAATGAGCAGTTCTTC,CSARVASGRPGNEQFF
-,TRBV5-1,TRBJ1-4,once,TGCGCCAGCAGCTTGGGGGATTATCCTAATGAAAAACTGTTTTTT,CASSLGDYPNEKLFF
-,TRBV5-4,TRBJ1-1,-,TGTGCCAGCAGCTTGGCCCTGAACACTGAAGCTTTCTTT,CASSLALNTEAFF
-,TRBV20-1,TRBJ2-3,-,TGCAGTGCTAGTATACTTAGGGCAGATACGCAGTATTTT,CSASILRADTQYF
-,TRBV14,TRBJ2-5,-,TGTGCCAGCAGCCGCCTGAAGCAAGAGACCCAGTACTTC,CASSRLKQETQYF
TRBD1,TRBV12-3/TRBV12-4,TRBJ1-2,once,TGTGCCAGCAGCTGGGACAGCCGCTATGGCTACACCTTC,CASSWDSRYGYTF
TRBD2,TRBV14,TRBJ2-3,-,TGTGCCAGCAGCCAAGGACTAGCCAGCACAGATACGCAGTATTTT,CASSQGLASTDTQYF
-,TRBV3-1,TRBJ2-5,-,TGTGCCAGCAGCCAAGATAGTGGGGGCCAGGGGACCCAGTACTTC,CASSQDSGGQGTQYF
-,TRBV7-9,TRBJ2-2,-,TGTGCCAGCAGCTGGCAGGGCACCGGGGAGCTGTTTTTT,CASSWQGTGELFF
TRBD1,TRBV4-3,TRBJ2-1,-,TGCGCCAGCAGCCAAGATGCGCGACAGGGGCGCAATGAGCAGTTCTTC,CASSQDARQGRNEQFF
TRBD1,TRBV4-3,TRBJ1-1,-,TGCGCCAGCAGTCGCCCCGGGACAGGGGGGGAAGCTTTCTTT,CASSRPGTGGEAFF
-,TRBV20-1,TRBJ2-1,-,TGCAGTGCTAGAGGGCCCGGGGTTGTCTACAATGAGCAGTTCTTC,CSARGPGVVYNEQFF
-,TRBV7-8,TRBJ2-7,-,TGTGCCAGCAGCTTAGACAGGGCGGACGAGCAGTACTTC,CASSLDRADEQYF
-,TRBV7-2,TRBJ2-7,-,TGTGCCAGCAGCTTAGTTCCGGGTGGGAGATACGAGCAGTACTTC,CASSLVPGGRYEQYF